The clone carrying this T cell receptor beta chain was detected ten times or more. Its antigen is as yet unknown. The V end lost 0 bases, the J end lost 0 bases, and 13 bases lay between the germline ends. The CDR3 has 17 amino acids. Germline CDR1 SGHTA, CDR2 FQGNSA. Via MiXCR, TCRdb re-called the reads, giving one row per CDR3 protein. The data contain approximately 110,000 distinct CDR3 sequences, roughly 39% of them seen just once; the ten biggest clones take up just under 75%. This entry is derived from a study of T cell repertoires in cytomegalovirus infection. Study-wide context: The authors used CMV epitopes that were HLA-C-restricted (recently identified) and HLA-B-restricted (well studied). Indicated by public TCR beta signatures were CMV infection and matching HLA type.

This clonotype originated in a human donor in good health (CMV status not recorded). Some clones in this sample may be carry-over from other donors' samples. The chain is built from TRBV7-2 and TRBJ2-3; perhaps TRBD2 as D (6 bases). The sample consisted of CD8+ T cells from cultured PBMCs, taken from culture after CMV antigen stimulation. In DNA, the CDR3 is TGTGCCAGCAGCTTAGCTCCTAGCGCTTCTAGCACAGATACGCAGTATTTT. This encodes CASSLAPSASSTDTQYF.